This TCR beta chain was found in a study of human T cells and chemical hapten exposure. Time point: pre-sensitization, week 0. The treatment here: therapeutic diphenylcyclopropenone sensitization with weekly scalp DPC. This clonotype has just a few counts. Germline V gene data show CDR1 as SGHKS and CDR2 as YYEKEE (reference sequence). The length of the CDR3 is 12 residues. Trimming removed 3 bases at V and 4 bases at J, with 7 bases between. TCRdb reanalysed the RACE reads using MiXCR and keeps one entry per CDR3 protein. The repertoire includes 45,000 to 65,000 distinct CDR3 sequences, 9.5% to 10% of them detected once, and roughly 9.1% sits in the top ten.

The receptor comes from a man aged 35-49 years with alopecia areata. Some clones in this sample may be carry-over from other donors' samples. The rearrangement uses TRBV5-5 and TRBJ2-5; D not resolved. Sequencing was performed on whole blood, taken in connection with sensitization to the hapten diphenylcyclopropenone (DPC). The chain's CDR3 is CASSYARETQYF. The CDR3 DNA reads TGTGCCAGCAGCTACGCAAGAGAGACCCAGTACTTC.